The sequence of this T cell receptor beta chain was determined in a study of cytomegalovirus exposure and HLA in healthy donors. PCR amplification relied on 60 Vbeta primers (plus 13 Jbeta primers). The data were produced by immunoSEQ multiplex PCR, yet TCRdb's version contains in-frame clones alone and is incomplete. Among 190,000 or so clones listed, around 86% were seen once. The CDR3 runs 13 residues. This clonotype was obtained from a man in his fifties in good health and CMV-seronegative. The sample was PBMCs. The V call is TRBV21-1, the J call TRBJ1-1; the D segment call TRBD1 is taken from the table without a DNA check. TRBV21-1 is a pseudogene. CDR3 sequence: CASSKDRNTEAFF. The CDR3 DNA sequence: TGTGCCAGCAGCAAAGACAGGAACACTGAAGCTTTCTTT.